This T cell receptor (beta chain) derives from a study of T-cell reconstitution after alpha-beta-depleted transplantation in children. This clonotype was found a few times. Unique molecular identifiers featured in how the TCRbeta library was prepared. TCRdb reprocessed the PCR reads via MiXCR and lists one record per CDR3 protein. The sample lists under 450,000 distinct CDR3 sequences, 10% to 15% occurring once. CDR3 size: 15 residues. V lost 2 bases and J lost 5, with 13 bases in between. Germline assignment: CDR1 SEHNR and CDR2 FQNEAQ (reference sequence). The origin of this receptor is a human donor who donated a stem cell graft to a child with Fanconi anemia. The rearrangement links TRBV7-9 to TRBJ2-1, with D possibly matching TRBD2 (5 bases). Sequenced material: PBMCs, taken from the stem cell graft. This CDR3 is CASSLRGVLNNEQFF. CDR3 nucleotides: TGTGCCAGCAGCTTACGGGGAGTCCTTAACAATGAGCAGTTCTTC.